These 25 T cell receptor beta chains came from one sample sequenced in a study of regulatory T cells in long-lasting Graves disease. The sample's time point: newly diagnosed GD, antithyroid drugs for less than 3 months. PBMC-extracted RNA yielded the TCR library. iRepertoire HTBI primers and Arm-PCR of CDR3 regions built TCR beta libraries. From the multiplex PCR reads, TCRdb called clonotypes with MiXCR, one entry per CDR3 protein. The sample lists fewer than 350,000 distinct CDR3 sequences, about 18% occurring once. The sequences come from peripheral blood mononuclear cells (PBMCs), collected at new diagnosis, from a patient treated with antithyroid drugs. The source is a female donor with Graves disease.

There are many counts of this clonotype. The CDR3 protein is CASSLGGTVEAFF. The CDR3 DNA is TGCGCCAGCAGCTTGGGTGGGACAGTTGAAGCTTTCTTT. J is TRBJ1-1 and V is TRBV5-1; 7 nucleotides agree with TRBD1. The CDR3 is made up of 13 amino acids. CDR1 and CDR2 from the germline V gene are SGHRS and YFSETQ. V trimming: 0 bases; J trimming: 7 bases; junction bases outside the gene matches: 3.

This clonotype has a handful of counts. The rearrangement uses TRBV20-1 and TRBJ1-1; D gene ambiguous. The germline V gene has CDR1 DFQATT and CDR2 SNEGSKA (reference sequence). V shed 1 base and J shed 0 bases, with 12 bases lying between them. This CDR3 has 15 residues. CDR3 nucleotides: TGCAGTGCTAGAGGGAGTGGGAGCTTGAACACTGAAGCTTTCTTT. Protein: CSARGSGSLNTEAFF.

This clonotype was counted many times. This chain connects TRBV2 to TRBJ2-5, with D unresolved. This CDR3 contains 14 residues. Trimming removed 2 bases from V and 6 bases from J, with 13 bases in between. Germline loops: CDR1 SNHLY, CDR2 FYNNEI. The CDR3 region has the DNA TGTGCCAGCAGTGAAATACGGAGTGAAAAGACCCAGTACTTC. The encoded protein is CASSEIRSEKTQYF. The full variable domain, rest sourced from reference TRBV2 and TRBJ2-5, is EPEVTQTPSHQVTQMGQEVILRCVPISNHLYFYWYRQILGQKVEFLVSFYNNEISEKSEIFDDQFSVERPDGSNFTLKIRSTKLEDSAMYFCASSEIRSEKTQYFGPGTRLLVL.

This clonotype was detected a few times. J is TRBJ2-6 and V is TRBV27; D call uncertain. Germline lookup yields CDR1 MNHEY and CDR2 SMNVEV (reference sequence). V lost 0 bases and J 2 bases, leaving 5 bases between the germline ends. The CDR3 runs to 15 residues. The CDR3 sequence is CASSLSRPGANVLTF. CDR3 nucleotides: TGTGCCAGCAGTTTATCTAGGCCTGGGGCCAACGTCCTGACTTTC.

This clonotype was detected many times. The chain has TRBV5-1 and TRBJ2-7; 7 bases align to TRBD1. The V gene end was trimmed by 6 bases and the J gene end by 1 base; junction bases not matched to a gene: 10. The germline V gene encodes CDR1 SGHRS and CDR2 YFSETQ. The CDR3 is 15 amino acids. CDR3: CASNPLGQLSYEQYF. CDR3 nucleotide sequence: TGCGCCAGCAACCCCCTGGGACAGCTATCCTACGAGCAGTACTTC.

V usage is TRBV3-1 and J usage is TRBJ2-5; either TRBD1 or TRBD2 may supply D (7 bases each). Germline V gene sequence: CDR1 LGHDT, CDR2 YNNKEL (reference sequence). This CDR3 comprises 16 residues. The V gene lost 5 bases and the J gene lost 5 bases, with 21 bases spanning the gap. The CDR3 sequence is CASSVQPGRGLETQYF. In DNA form, the CDR3 reads TGTGCCAGCAGCGTACAGCCGGGGAGGGGGCTTGAGACCCAGTACTTC.

This chain links TRBV14 with TRBJ1-4; tentatively, D is TRBD1 (6 bases). The V end lost 1 base, the J end lost 4 bases, and 10 bases lay between the germline ends. CDR1 is SGHDN and CDR2 is FVKESK in the germline V gene. CDR3 length: 15 amino acids. CDR3 region: CASSQGPGDNEKLFF. In nucleotides, the CDR3 is TGTGCCAGCAGCCAAGGCCCAGGGGATAATGAAAAACTGTTTTTT.

This chain joins TRBV6-1 and TRBJ2-5; 8 nucleotides match TRBD2. The germline CDR1 and CDR2 sequences are MNHNS and SASEGT. The CDR3 sequence is 18 residues long. V trimming: 6 bases; J trimming: 5 bases; junction bases outside the gene matches: 20. The CDR3 DNA reads TGTGCCAGCAGAACGCGACGAGCGGGAGTGGGGGGACTGGAGACCCAGTACTTC. Protein: CASRTRRAGVGGLETQYF.

This chain uses TRBV19 with TRBJ2-7; the match to TRBD1 covers 9 bases. The ends lost 3 bases at V and 3 bases at J; junction bases unmatched: 12. The germline V gene encodes CDR1 LNHDA and CDR2 SQIVND (reference sequence). The CDR3 has 17 amino acids. The CDR3 loop is CASSMRVVTGGNYEQYF. The CDR3 nucleotides are TGTGCCAGTAGTATGCGTGTAGTGACAGGGGGAAACTACGAGCAGTACTTC. Full variable domain (outside the CDR3, taken from reference TRBV19 and TRBJ2-7): DGGITQSPKYLFRKEGQNVTLSCEQNLNHDAMYWYRQDPGQGLRLIYYSQIVNDFQKGDIAEGYSVSREKKESFPLTVTSAQKNPTAFYLCASSMRVVTGGNYEQYFGPGTRLTVT.

This clonotype was recorded many times. V gene TRBV11-2 combines with J gene TRBJ2-7; 8 bases agree with TRBD1. V dropped 1 base and J dropped 0; count of bases not matched to a gene: 5. The CDR3 runs 16 residues. Germline CDR1 SGHAT, CDR2 FQNNGV. The CDR3 DNA reads TGTGCCAGCAGCTTAGCAGGGGGCGCCTACTCCTACGAGCAGTACTTC. It codes for CASSLAGGAYSYEQYF.

This clonotype has a handful of counts. The chain is built from TRBV5-4 and TRBJ1-2, with a weak D call TRBD1 (5 bases). Germline CDR1 and CDR2: SGHNT and YYREEE (reference sequence). V was pared by 4 bases and J by 0 bases, with 13 bases between. The CDR3 length is 15 residues. The CDR3 reads CASSPHGASNYGYTF. The CDR3 DNA follows: TGTGCCAGCAGCCCCCACGGGGCATCTAACTATGGCTACACCTTC.

On this clonotype itself: The missing conserved phenylalanine or tryptophan at the end of this CDR3 makes a read error likely. This sequence joins TRBV6-2 or TRBV6-3 and TRBJ2-2; 7 nucleotides align to TRBD2. Per the germline V gene, CDR1 is MNHEY and CDR2 is SVGEGT. This CDR3 comprises 16 residues. V dropped 2 bases and J dropped 0; count of bases not matched to a gene: 3. The CDR3 reads CASSYGGGTNTGELFL. CDR3 DNA: TGTGCCAGCAGTTACGGCGGGGGAACGAACACCGGGGAGCTGTTTCTT.

The V call is TRBV11-3, the J call TRBJ2-7; tentatively, D is TRBD1 (5 bases). V lost 4 bases and J lost 4, with 11 bases in between. The germline V gene has CDR1 SGHNT and CDR2 YENEEA. The CDR3 covers 13 residues. The CDR3 here is CASSSRGGYEQYV. The CDR3 DNA sequence: TGTGCCAGCAGCTCAAGGGGTGGTTACGAGCAGTACGTC.

At least ten counts were recorded for this clonotype. This chain connects TRBV12-3 or TRBV12-4 to TRBJ1-4, with D uncertain. The CDR3 runs 12 residues. V gave up 3 bases and J gave up 7 bases, with 6 bases separating them. The CDR3 region has the DNA TGTGCCAGCAGTTTCTGGGGTGAAAAACTGTTTTTT. As protein: CASSFWGEKLFF.

This clonotype was counted many times. The rearrangement uses TRBV6-2 or TRBV6-3 and TRBJ1-4, with no clear D. Germline V gives CDR1 MNHEY, CDR2 SVGEGT. This CDR3 is built from 15 residues. V was trimmed by 6 bases and J by 2 bases, leaving 13 bases between them. CDR3 sequence: CASRDWTATNEKLFF. CDR3 nucleotides: TGTGCCAGCAGAGACTGGACGGCTACTAATGAAAAACTGTTTTTT.

This clonotype occurred many times. The V and J genes are TRBV11-3 and TRBJ2-7, with D perhaps matching TRBD1 (5 bases). Germline assignment: CDR1 SGHNT and CDR2 YENEEA. Trimming cost V 3 bases and J 0 bases, with 9 bases left between them. The CDR3 length is 14 residues. CDR3 region: CASSLGQSSYEQYF. The CDR3 bases are TGTGCCAGCAGCTTGGGGCAGAGCTCCTACGAGCAGTACTTC.

Of note for this clonotype: One junction end disagrees with the germline gene, perhaps due to a read error. The V gene is TRBV12-3 or TRBV12-4, the J gene TRBJ2-3, with D unresolved. The CDR3 covers 12 residues. The CDR3 spells CASLLDLDTQYF. The CDR3 region has the DNA TGCGCCAGCCTCCTTGATCTAGATACGCAGTATTTT.

This clonotype has a count of ten or more. The J gene is TRBJ1-5, the V gene TRBV28, with 9 positions matching TRBD1. CDR3 length equals 14 residues. V shed 6 bases and J 6 bases; nucleotides not matched to a gene: 6. CDR1 MDHEN and CDR2 SYDVKM come from the germline V gene. The CDR3 reads CASRGQGRSQPQHF. CDR3 sequence (DNA): TGTGCCAGCAGGGGACAGGGAAGGAGTCAGCCCCAGCATTTT.

This clonotype occurred a few times. It may be a read error: a sequence one base away is much more abundant. CDR3 DNA sequence: TGTGCCAGCAGTTTAACGAGCGGCAGGATCGAGACCCAGTACTTC. Protein sequence: CASSLTSGRIETQYF. The chain recombines TRBV12-3 or TRBV12-4 with TRBJ2-5; a weak D match, TRBD2 (5 bases). The CDR3 is made up of 15 amino acids. V dropped 2 bases and J dropped 5 bases, with 15 bases sitting between them.

The sample holds many counts of this clonotype. The chain is built from TRBV11-2 and TRBJ2-7, with 7 bases that match TRBD2. Trimming at V came to 1 base and at J to 7 bases, leaving 7 bases not matched to a gene. The CDR3 is 14 residues long. Germline V gene sequence: CDR1 SGHAT, CDR2 FQNNGV. CDR3 residues: CASSLVGLDGEQYF. The DNA for the CDR3 is TGTGCCAGCAGCTTAGTTGGACTAGATGGGGAGCAGTACTTC.

The sample holds many counts of this clonotype. The J gene is TRBJ1-4, the V gene TRBV7-9; D not resolved. V was shortened by 5 bases and J by 8 bases, with 9 bases between the two germline ends. CDR3 length equals 12 residues. Per the germline V gene, CDR1 is SEHNR and CDR2 is FQNEAQ (reference sequence). The CDR3 region is CASSDGVEKLFF. The CDR3 DNA follows: TGTGCCAGCAGCGACGGGGTCGAAAAACTGTTTTTT.

This clonotype was seen many times. This chain uses TRBV10-3 with TRBJ1-2; D remains unclear. From germline, CDR1 is ENHRY and CDR2 SYGVKD. The CDR3 runs to 13 residues. V lost 0 bases to trimming and J lost 6 bases, with 8 bases between them. CDR3 in DNA: TGTGCCATCAGTGAGTCGGAAGGGAATGGCTACACCTTC. Its protein product is CAISESEGNGYTF.

There are many counts of this clonotype. V usage is TRBV19 and J usage is TRBJ1-1; TRBD1 might be the D (6 bases). Deletions cut 7 bases from V and 4 bases from J, with 16 bases between. The CDR3 totals 14 residues. Germline loops: CDR1 LNHDA, CDR2 SQIVND (reference sequence). The CDR3, as DNA: TGTGCCAGTAAACCCGAGGGGGGCCTCACTGAAGCTTTCTTT. The encoded protein is CASKPEGGLTEAFF.

A few counts support this clonotype. The chain couples TRBV24-1 to TRBJ1-4; 9 nucleotides match TRBD1. This CDR3 has 14 residues. Looked up from germline, CDR1 is KGHDR and CDR2 is SFDVKD. V was pared by 9 bases and J by 8 bases, with 9 bases of the junction left unmatched. This CDR3 reads CATGEGQGQEKLFF. The CDR3 region has the DNA TGTGCCACCGGCGAGGGACAGGGACAGGAAAAACTGTTTTTT.

This clonotype appeared a few times. V usage is TRBV7-6 and J usage is TRBJ2-7; 7 bases agree with TRBD1. Germline assignment: CDR1 SGHVS and CDR2 FNYEAQ. The CDR3 has 17 residues. The V segment lost 1 base and the J segment 6 bases; nucleotides outside the gene matches: 15. The chain's CDR3 is CASSLGARGQTSFEQYF. CDR3 coding DNA: TGTGCCAGCAGCTTAGGGGCTAGGGGGCAAACTAGTTTCGAGCAGTACTTC.